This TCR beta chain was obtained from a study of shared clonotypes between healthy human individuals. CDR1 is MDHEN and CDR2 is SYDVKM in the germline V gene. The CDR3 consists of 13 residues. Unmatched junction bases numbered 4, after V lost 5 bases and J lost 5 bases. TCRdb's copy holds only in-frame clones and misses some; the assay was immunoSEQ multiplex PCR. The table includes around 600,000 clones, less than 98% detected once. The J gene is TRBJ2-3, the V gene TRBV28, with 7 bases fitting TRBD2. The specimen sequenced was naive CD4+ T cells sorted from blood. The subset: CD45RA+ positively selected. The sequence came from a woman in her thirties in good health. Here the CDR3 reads CASSTSVLDTQYF. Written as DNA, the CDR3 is TGTGCCAGCAGTACTAGCGTCTTAGATACGCAGTATTTT.